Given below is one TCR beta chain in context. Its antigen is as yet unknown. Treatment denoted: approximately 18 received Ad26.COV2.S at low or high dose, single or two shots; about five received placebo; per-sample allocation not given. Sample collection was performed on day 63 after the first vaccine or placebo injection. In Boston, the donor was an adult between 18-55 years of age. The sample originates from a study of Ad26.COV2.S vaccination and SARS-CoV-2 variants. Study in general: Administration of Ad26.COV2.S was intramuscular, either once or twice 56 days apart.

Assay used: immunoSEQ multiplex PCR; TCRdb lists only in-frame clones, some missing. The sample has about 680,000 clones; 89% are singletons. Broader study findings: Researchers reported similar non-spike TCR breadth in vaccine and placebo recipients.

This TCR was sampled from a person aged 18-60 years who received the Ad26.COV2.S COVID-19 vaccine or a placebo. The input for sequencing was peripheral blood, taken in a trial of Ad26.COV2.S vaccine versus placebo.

CDR3 in DNA: TGCGCCAGCAGCTTGGTGGCTAGCGGGCCCCAGGAGCAGTACTTC. Its translation: CASSLVASGPQEQYF. The J gene is TRBJ2-7, the V gene TRBV5-1; the match to TRBD2 covers 8 bases. The CDR3 has 15 amino acids. The ends lost 0 bases at V and 7 bases at J; junction bases unmatched: 9. CDR1 SGHRS and CDR2 YFSETQ come from the germline V gene.